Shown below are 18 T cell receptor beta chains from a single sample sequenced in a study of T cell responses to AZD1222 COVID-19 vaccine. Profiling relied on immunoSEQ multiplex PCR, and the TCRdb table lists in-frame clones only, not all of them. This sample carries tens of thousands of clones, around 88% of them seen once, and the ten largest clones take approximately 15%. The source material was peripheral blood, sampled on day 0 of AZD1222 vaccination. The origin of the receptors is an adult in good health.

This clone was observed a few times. CDR3 DNA: TGTGCCAGCAGCTCCGATGGGGGCTCTGGAAACACCATATATTTT. This encodes CASSSDGGSGNTIYF. The chain uses TRBV7-9 and TRBJ1-3; D may be TRBD1 (5 bases). CDR1 is SEHNR and CDR2 is FQNEAQ in the germline V gene (reference sequence). V lost 4 bases to trimming and J lost 0 bases, with 10 bases between them. The CDR3 length is 15 residues.

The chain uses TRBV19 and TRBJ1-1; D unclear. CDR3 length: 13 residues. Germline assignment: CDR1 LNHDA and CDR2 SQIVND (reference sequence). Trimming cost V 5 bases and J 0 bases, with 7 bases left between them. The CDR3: CASSENLNTEAFF. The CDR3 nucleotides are TGTGCCAGTAGTGAAAATTTGAACACTGAAGCTTTCTTT.

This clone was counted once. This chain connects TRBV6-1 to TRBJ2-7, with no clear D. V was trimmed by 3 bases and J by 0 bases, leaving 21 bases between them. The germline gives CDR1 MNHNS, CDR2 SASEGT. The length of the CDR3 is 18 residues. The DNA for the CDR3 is TGTGCCAGCAGTGATCCCCTCCCCCCCATATACGACTCCTACGAGCAGTACTTC. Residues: CASSDPLPPIYDSYEQYF.

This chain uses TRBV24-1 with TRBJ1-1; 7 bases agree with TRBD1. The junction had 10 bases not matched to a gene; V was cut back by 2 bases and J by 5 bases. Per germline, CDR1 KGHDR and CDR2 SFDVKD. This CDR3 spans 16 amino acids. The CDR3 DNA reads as TGTGCCACCAGTGATTCTTCAGTGGCAGGGGGAACTGAAGCTTTCTTT. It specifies CATSDSSVAGGTEAFF.

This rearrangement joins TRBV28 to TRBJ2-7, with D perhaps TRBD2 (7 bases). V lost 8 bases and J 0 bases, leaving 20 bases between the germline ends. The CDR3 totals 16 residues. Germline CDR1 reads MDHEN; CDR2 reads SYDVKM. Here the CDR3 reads CASPPSGGRSSYEQYF. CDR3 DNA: TGTGCCAGCCCCCCCTCCGGGGGGCGTAGCTCCTACGAGCAGTACTTC.

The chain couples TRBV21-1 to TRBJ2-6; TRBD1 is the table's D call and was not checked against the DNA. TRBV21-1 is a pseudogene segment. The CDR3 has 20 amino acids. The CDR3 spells CASSKERIGTKSSGANVLTF. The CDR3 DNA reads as TGTGCCAGCAGCAAAGAGCGTATCGGGACAAAGAGCTCTGGGGCCAACGTCCTGACTTTC.

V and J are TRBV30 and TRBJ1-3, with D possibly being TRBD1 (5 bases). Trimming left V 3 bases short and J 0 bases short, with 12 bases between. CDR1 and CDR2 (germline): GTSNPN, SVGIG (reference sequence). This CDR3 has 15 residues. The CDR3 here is CAWSTGTSSGNTIYF. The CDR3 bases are TGTGCCTGGAGCACAGGCACGAGCTCTGGAAACACCATATATTTT.

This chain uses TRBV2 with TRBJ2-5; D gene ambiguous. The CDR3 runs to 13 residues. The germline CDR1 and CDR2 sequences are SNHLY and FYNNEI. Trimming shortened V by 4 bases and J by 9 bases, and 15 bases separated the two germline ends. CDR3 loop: CASSVSLEDPQYF. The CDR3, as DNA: TGTGCCAGCAGTGTAAGCCTAGAGGACCCCCAGTACTTC.

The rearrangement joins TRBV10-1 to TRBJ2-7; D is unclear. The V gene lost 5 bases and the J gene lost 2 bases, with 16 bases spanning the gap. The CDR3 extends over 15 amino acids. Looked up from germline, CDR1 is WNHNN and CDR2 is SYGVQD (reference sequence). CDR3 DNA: TGCGCCAGCAGTTTTAACGGGCGCATAACCTACGAGCAGTACTTC. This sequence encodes CASSFNGRITYEQYF.

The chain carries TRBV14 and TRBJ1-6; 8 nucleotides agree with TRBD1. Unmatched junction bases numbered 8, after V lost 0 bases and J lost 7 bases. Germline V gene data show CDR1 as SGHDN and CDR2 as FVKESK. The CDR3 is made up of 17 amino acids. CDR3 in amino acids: CASSQESGGYWNSPLHF. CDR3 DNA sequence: TGTGCCAGCAGCCAAGAGTCAGGGGGCTATTGGAATTCACCCCTCCACTTT.

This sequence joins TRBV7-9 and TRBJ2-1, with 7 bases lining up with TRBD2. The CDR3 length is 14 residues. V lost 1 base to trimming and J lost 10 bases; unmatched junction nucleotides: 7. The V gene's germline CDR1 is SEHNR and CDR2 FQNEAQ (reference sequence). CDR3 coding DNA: TGTGCCAGCAGCTTAGAGACGACTAGCAGAGAGCAGTTCTTC. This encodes CASSLETTSREQFF.

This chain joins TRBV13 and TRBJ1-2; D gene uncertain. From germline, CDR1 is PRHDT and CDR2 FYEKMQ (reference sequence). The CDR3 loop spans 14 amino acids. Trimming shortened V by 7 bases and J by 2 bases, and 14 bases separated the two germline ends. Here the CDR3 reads CASISIRENYGYTF. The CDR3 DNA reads TGTGCCAGCATTTCTATCAGAGAAAACTATGGCTACACCTTC.

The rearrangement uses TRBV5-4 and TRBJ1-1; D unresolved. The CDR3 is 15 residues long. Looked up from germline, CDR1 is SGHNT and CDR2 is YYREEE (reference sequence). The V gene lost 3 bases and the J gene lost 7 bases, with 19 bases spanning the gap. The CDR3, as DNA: TGTGCCAGCAGCTGGGGAGAGGCCGGTCACGGTGAAGCTTTCTTT. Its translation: CASSWGEAGHGEAFF.

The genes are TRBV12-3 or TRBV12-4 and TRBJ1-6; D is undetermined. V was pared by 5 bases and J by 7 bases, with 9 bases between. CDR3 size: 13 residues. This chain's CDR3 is CASSRAGNSPLHF. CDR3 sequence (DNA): TGTGCCAGCAGTCGAGCGGGGAATTCACCCCTCCACTTT.

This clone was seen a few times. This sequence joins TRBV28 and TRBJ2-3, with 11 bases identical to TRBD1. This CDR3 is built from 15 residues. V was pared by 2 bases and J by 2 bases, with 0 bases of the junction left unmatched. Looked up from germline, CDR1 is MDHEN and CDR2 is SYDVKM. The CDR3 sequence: CASSLGQGATDTQYF. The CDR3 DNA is TGTGCCAGCAGTTTAGGACAGGGGGCCACAGATACGCAGTATTTT.

CDR3: CASSLEGALGTNYGYTF. The CDR3 DNA reads as TGTGCCAGCAGCTTGGAGGGGGCACTCGGGACTAACTATGGCTACACCTTC. J is TRBJ1-2 and V is TRBV5-6; TRBD1 matches at 7 bases. The CDR3 is 17 residues long. Trimming at V came to 0 bases and at J to 0 bases, leaving 8 bases not matched to a gene. Germline loops: CDR1 SGHDT, CDR2 YYEEEE.

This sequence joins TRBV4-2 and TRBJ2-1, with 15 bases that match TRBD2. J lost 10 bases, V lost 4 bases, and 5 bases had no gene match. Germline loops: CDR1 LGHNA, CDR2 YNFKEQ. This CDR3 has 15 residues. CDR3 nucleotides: TGTGCCAGCAGCCCCGGACTAGCGGGAGGGTCAGAGCAGTTCTTC. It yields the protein CASSPGLAGGSEQFF.

CDR3 region: CASSLGLAVYNEQFF. CDR3 nucleotide sequence: TGTGCCAGCAGCTTGGGTCTAGCGGTCTACAATGAGCAGTTCTTC. The V and J genes are TRBV5-4 and TRBJ2-1; 7 bases are a match to TRBD2. Germline values: CDR1 SGHNT, CDR2 YYREEE (reference sequence). The CDR3 extends over 15 amino acids. J gave up 3 bases and V 0 bases, and 3 bases lay outside the gene matches. Complete variable domain (other parts from reference TRBV5-4 and TRBJ2-1): ETGVTQSPTHLIKTRGQQVTLRCSSQSGHNTVSWYQQALGQGPQFIFQYYREEENGRGNFPPRFSGLQFPNYSSELNVNALELDDSALYLCASSLGLAVYNEQFFGPGTRLTVL.